This T cell receptor beta chain was recovered during a study of cytomegalovirus exposure and HLA in healthy donors. Study in general: The early release's HLA-typed donors yielded 80 million to 95 million unique TCRs.

As regards this clone: What it recognizes is unknown.

Germline values: CDR1 SGHNT, CDR2 YENEEA. CDR3 length: 19 residues. Unmatched junction bases numbered 15, after V lost 5 bases and J lost 1 base. PCR employed 60 Vbeta and 13 Jbeta primers. Sequenced by immunoSEQ multiplex PCR; TCRdb stores in-frame clones only, minus some. The sample has around 180,000 clones; more than 60% are singletons. Study outcomes and limitations: Later findings reportedly placed an Asian-associated ancestry cluster below the approximately 670-donor mean for N-insertions. Indistinguishable V segments such as TRBV6-2 and TRBV6-3 were excluded. A previous analysis found most TCR beta V segments productive roughly 90% or roughly 30% of the time.

Sequencing input: PBMCs. V gene TRBV11-3 combines with J gene TRBJ2-1; 9 nucleotides agree with TRBD2. The receptor was isolated from a young woman in good health and CMV-seropositive. CDR3 in DNA: TGTGCCAGCAGCCCAAGTATTACCGTAGCGGGAGTTTCCTACAATGAGCAGTTCTTC. Protein product: CASSPSITVAGVSYNEQFF.